The 4 T cell receptor beta chains in this list originate from one sample, sequenced in a study of OX40 agonist ivuxolimab in advanced cancers. The protocol used for the library was the immunoSEQ multiplex PCR assay. TCRdb mirrors the immuneACCESS table, restricted to in-frame sequences. Some clones are absent from its copies; in checked studies, under half trace to an unresolved V gene, and the reason for the others is unknown. For this sample there are about 79,000 clones; roughly four fifths appear just once. The ten largest make up more than 0.5% of the sample. This sample comprised CD4+ or CD8+ T cells sorted from blood, obtained in a trial of the OX40 agonist ivuxolimab. These receptors came from an adult with an advanced solid tumor such as melanoma, head and neck, liver or kidney cancer.

This clone was seen a handful of times. J is TRBJ1-2 and V is TRBV6-1, with TRBD1 as a possible D gene (5 bases). CDR1 is MNHNS and CDR2 is SASEGT in the germline V gene. Trimming took off 5 bases at V and 5 bases at J, with 15 bases between the two ends. The CDR3 covers 14 residues. In DNA form, the CDR3 reads TGTGCCAGCAGTTTCTCCGGGACTTTATATGGCTACACCTTC. Its translation is CASSFSGTLYGYTF.

The chain carries TRBV10-2 and TRBJ2-2; D is perhaps TRBD1 (5 bases). V was shortened by 3 bases and J by 5 bases, with 13 bases between the two germline ends. CDR1 and CDR2 (germline): WSHSY, SAAADI. The CDR3 spans 15 residues. Here the CDR3 reads CASSDGRGWTGELFF. The CDR3 nucleotides are TGCGCCAGCAGTGATGGAAGGGGATGGACCGGGGAGCTGTTTTTT.

The gene calls are TRBV2 and TRBJ1-1; D is uncertain. Deletions cut 4 bases from V and 2 bases from J, with 11 bases between. CDR1 is SNHLY, CDR2 FYNNEI, per germline. This CDR3 has 14 amino acids. The CDR3 loop reads CASSGLGRNTEAFF. The DNA of the CDR3 is TGTGCCAGCAGTGGTCTGGGTCGAAACACTGAAGCTTTCTTT.

The gene calls are TRBV18 and TRBJ2-1; the D call may be TRBD1 or TRBD2 (5 bases each). CDR1 KGHSH and CDR2 LQKENI come from the germline V gene. Trimming pared 0 bases from V and 9 bases from J, leaving 18 bases between. The CDR3 totals 16 residues. CDR3 sequence: CASSPPNSQGEVEQFF. DNA of the CDR3: TGTGCCAGCTCACCACCGAACTCGCAGGGAGAGGTTGAGCAGTTCTTC.